Presented here are 7 T cell receptor beta chains from one specimen sequenced in a study of shared clonotypes between healthy human individuals. Profiled with immunoSEQ multiplex PCR; TCRdb holds only in-frame clones, not every one. The sample records millions of clones, about 95% being singletons. Naive CD8 cells lacked CD45RO and underwent positive selection for CCR7, leaving out terminally differentiated effector memory CD45RA+ cells. The sequencing sample was made of naive CD8+ T cells sorted from blood. Receptor source: a man in his late teens or twenties in good health.

The gene calls are TRBV2 and TRBJ1-1; weak D call: TRBD1 (5 bases). CDR1 and CDR2 from the germline V gene are SNHLY and FYNNEI. V gave up 6 bases and J gave up 7 bases, with 15 bases separating them. This CDR3 is built from 13 residues. CDR3 DNA: TGTGCCAGCAGGCAGGGCGCGGCATTTGAAGCTTTCTTT. Protein: CASRQGAAFEAFF.

The chain joins TRBV2 to TRBJ2-1; 10 bases fit TRBD2. Germline V gene sequence: CDR1 SNHLY, CDR2 FYNNEI. The CDR3 is 13 residues long. V was clipped by 8 bases and J by 6 bases; unmatched bases: 4. The CDR3 sequence is CASLAGGLNEQFF. DNA for the CDR3: TGTGCCAGCTTAGCGGGGGGCCTCAATGAGCAGTTCTTC. The variable domain in full, with the rest retrieved from reference TRBV2 and TRBJ2-1, is EPEVTQTPSHQVTQMGQEVILRCVPISNHLYFYWYRQILGQKVEFLVSFYNNEISEKSEIFDDQFSVERPDGSNFTLKIRSTKLEDSAMYFCASLAGGLNEQFFGPGTRLTVL.

CDR3 DNA sequence: TGCGCCAGCAGCTCCACAGGGGGGTCCTATGGCTACACCTTC. Translation gives CASSSTGGSYGYTF. The chain carries TRBV5-1 and TRBJ1-2; 8 positions match TRBD1. Trimming at V came to 3 bases and at J to 4 bases, leaving 5 bases not matched to a gene. The CDR3 covers 14 residues. Germline V gene lookup returns CDR1 SGHRS and CDR2 YFSETQ.

V usage is TRBV28 and J usage is TRBJ2-5; D might be TRBD2 (5 bases). From germline, CDR1 is MDHEN and CDR2 SYDVKM. The V and J ends lost 3 bases and 4 bases respectively, with 12 bases between them. This CDR3 has 14 residues. The CDR3 region has the DNA TGTGCCAGCAGTTTTGGGAGAGGGCCAGAGACCCAGTACTTC. Residues: CASSFGRGPETQYF.

The chain employs TRBV6-1 and TRBJ1-1, with D unresolved. V lost 1 base, J lost 7 bases, and 10 bases lay in between. CDR1 MNHNS and CDR2 SASEGT come from the germline V gene. The length of the CDR3 is 13 residues. The CDR3 bases are TGTGCCAGCAGTGAAGTGCCAGTAGATGAAGCTTTCTTT. Protein product: CASSEVPVDEAFF.

In this sample, this clone turned up once. V usage is TRBV6-1 and J usage is TRBJ2-7, with D unclear. Germline V gene data show CDR1 as MNHNS and CDR2 as SASEGT. V shed 0 bases and J shed 0 bases, with 12 bases lying between them. The CDR3 spans 16 residues. CDR3 nucleotides: TGTGCCAGCAGTGAAGCAGAAGCCCTGAGCTCCTACGAGCAGTACTTC. The encoded protein is CASSEAEALSSYEQYF.

The chain joins TRBV6-5 to TRBJ2-1, with TRBD1 matching over 9 bases. CDR3 length: 16 residues. With V trimmed by 0 bases and J by 3 bases, 3 bases remained unmatched. Germline V gene data show CDR1 as MNHEY and CDR2 as SVGAGI. CDR3 sequence reads: CASSYSDRGNYNEQFF. The CDR3 nucleotides are TGTGCCAGCAGTTACTCTGACAGGGGGAACTACAATGAGCAGTTCTTC.